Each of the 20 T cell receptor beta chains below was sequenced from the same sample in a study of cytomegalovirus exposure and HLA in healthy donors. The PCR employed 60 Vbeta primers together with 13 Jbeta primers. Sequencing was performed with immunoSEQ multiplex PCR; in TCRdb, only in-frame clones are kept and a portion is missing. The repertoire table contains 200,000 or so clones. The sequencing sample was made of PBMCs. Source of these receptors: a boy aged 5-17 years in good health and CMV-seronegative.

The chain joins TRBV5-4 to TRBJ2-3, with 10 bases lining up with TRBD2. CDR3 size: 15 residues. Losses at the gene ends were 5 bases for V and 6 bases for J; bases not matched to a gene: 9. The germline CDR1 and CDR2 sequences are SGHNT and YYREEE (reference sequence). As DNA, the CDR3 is TGTGCCAGCAGTTTTAGCGGGGGGCGGGGGGATACGCAGTATTTT. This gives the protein CASSFSGGRGDTQYF.

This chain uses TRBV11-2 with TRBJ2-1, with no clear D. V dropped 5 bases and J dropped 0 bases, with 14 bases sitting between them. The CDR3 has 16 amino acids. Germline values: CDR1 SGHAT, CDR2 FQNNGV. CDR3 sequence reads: CASSPGALSSYNEQFF. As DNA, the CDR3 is TGTGCCAGCAGCCCCGGAGCTTTGAGCTCCTACAATGAGCAGTTCTTC.

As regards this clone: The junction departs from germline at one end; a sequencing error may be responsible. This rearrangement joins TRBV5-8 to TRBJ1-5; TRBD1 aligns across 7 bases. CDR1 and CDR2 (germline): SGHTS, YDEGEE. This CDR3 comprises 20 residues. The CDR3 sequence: CASSLGIGTVSRYSNQPQHF. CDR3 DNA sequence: TGTGCCAGCAGTTTGGGTATAGGGACAGTCTCGCGGTATAGCAATCAGCCCCAGCATTTT.

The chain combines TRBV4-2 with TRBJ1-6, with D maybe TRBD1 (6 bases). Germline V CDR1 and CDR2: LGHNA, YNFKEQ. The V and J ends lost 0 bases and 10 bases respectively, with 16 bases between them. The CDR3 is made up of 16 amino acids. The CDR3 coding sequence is TGTGCCAGCAGCCAAGATAGACGACAGGATGGATCACCCCTCCACTTT. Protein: CASSQDRRQDGSPLHF.

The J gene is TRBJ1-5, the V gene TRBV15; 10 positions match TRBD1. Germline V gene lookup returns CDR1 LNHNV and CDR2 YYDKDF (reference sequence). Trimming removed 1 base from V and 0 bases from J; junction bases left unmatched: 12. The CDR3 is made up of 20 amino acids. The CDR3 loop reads CATSRGGQIGTGDSNQPQHF. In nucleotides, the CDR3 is TGTGCCACCAGCAGAGGGGGCCAGATAGGGACAGGGGATAGCAATCAGCCCCAGCATTTT.

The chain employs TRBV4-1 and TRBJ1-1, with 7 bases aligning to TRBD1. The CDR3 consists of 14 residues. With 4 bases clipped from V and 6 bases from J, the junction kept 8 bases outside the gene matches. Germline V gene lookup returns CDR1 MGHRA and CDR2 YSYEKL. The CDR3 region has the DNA TGCGCCAGCAGCCTCGGACAGGTGAGGCCTGAAGCTTTCTTT. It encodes CASSLGQVRPEAFF.

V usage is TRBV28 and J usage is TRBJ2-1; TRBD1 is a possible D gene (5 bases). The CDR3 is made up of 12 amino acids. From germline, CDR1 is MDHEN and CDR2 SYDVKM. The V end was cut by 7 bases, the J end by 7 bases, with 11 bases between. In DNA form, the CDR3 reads TGTGCCAGCATAACAGGTGGGAATGAGCAGTTCTTC. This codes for CASITGGNEQFF. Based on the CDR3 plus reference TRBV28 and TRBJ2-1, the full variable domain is DVKVTQSSRYLVKRTGEKVFLECVQDMDHENMFWYRQDPGLGLRLIYFSYDVKMKEKGDIPEGYSVSREKKERFSLILESASTNQTSMYLCASITGGNEQFFGPGTRLTVL.

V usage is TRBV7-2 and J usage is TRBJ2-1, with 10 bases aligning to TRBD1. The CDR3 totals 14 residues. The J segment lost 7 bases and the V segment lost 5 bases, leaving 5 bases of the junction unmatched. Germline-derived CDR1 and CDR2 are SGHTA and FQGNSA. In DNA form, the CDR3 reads TGTGCCAGCAGCCGGGACAGGGGAAGGAATGAGCAGTTCTTC. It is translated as CASSRDRGRNEQFF.

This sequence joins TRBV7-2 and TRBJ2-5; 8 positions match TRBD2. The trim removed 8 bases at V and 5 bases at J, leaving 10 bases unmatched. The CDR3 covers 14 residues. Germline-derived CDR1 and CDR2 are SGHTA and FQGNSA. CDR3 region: CASRSGGGGETQYF. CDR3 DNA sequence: TGTGCCAGCCGGTCCGGGGGGGGCGGTGAGACCCAGTACTTC.

CDR3 region: CASSSMTSGRTDTQYF. The DNA of the CDR3 is TGTGCCAGCAGCTCCATGACTAGCGGACGCACAGATACGCAGTATTTT. The chain employs TRBV5-4 and TRBJ2-3; TRBD2 matches 9 bases. Germline V gives CDR1 SGHNT, CDR2 YYREEE (reference sequence). This CDR3 has 16 amino acids. With 3 bases clipped from V and 1 base from J, the junction kept 6 bases outside the gene matches.

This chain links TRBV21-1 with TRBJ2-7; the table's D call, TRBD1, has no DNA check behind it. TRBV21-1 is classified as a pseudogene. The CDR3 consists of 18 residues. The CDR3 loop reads CASSKERDPGQFSYEQYF. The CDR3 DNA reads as TGTGCCAGCAGCAAAGAAAGGGATCCGGGACAGTTTTCCTACGAGCAGTACTTC.

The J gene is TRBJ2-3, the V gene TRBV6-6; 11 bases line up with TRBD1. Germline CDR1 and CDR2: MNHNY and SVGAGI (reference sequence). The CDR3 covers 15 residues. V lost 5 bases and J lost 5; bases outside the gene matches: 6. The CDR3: CASSPGQGAEDTQYF. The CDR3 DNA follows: TGTGCCAGCAGTCCAGGACAGGGGGCAGAAGATACGCAGTATTTT.

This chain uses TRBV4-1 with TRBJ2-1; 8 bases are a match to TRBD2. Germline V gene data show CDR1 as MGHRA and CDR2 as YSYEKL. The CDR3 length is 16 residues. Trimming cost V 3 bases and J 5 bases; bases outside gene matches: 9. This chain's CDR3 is CASSHWGGGPDNEQFF. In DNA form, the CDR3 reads TGCGCCAGCAGCCATTGGGGCGGGGGGCCCGACAATGAGCAGTTCTTC.

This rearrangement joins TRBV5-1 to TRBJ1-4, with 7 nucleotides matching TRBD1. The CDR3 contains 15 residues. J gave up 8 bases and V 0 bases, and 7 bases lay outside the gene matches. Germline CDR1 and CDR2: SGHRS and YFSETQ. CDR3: CASSLGWDREEKLFF. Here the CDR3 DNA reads TGCGCCAGCAGCTTGGGGTGGGACAGAGAAGAAAAACTGTTTTTT.

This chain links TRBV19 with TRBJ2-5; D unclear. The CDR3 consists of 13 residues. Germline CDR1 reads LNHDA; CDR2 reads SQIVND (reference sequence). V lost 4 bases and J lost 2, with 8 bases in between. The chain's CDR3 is CASSTYSQETQYF. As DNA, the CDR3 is TGTGCCAGTAGTACATACAGTCAAGAGACCCAGTACTTC.

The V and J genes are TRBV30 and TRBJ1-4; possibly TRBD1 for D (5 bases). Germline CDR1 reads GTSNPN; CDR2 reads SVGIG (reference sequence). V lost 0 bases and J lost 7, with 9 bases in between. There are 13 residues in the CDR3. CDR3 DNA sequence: TGTGCCTGGAGTGTCCGGAGGGGTGAAAAACTGTTTTTT. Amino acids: CAWSVRRGEKLFF.

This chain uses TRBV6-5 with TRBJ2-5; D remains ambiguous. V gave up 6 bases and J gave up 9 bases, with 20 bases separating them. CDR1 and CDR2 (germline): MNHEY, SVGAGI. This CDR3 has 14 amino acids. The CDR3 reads CASRAVSGFAAQYF. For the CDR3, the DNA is TGTGCCAGCAGGGCTGTCTCTGGGTTCGCGGCCCAGTACTTC.

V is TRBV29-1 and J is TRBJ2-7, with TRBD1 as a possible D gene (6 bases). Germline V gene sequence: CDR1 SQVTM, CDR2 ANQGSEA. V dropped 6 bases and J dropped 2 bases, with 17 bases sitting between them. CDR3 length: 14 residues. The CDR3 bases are TGCAGCGTGGAAAAACAGGGACCGACCTACGAGCAGTACTTC. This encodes CSVEKQGPTYEQYF.

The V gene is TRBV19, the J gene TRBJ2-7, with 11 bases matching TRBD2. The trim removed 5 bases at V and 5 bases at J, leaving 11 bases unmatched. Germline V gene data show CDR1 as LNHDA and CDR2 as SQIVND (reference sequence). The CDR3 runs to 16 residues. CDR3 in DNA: TGTGCCAGTAGTCCGCCGGGTAGCGGGGGGGTCCACGAGCAGTACTTC. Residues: CASSPPGSGGVHEQYF.

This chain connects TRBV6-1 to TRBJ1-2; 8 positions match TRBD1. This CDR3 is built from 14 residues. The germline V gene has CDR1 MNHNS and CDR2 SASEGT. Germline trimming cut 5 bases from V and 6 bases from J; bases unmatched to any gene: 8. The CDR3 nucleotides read TGTGCCAGCAGTCATGGGTACAGGGGGGATGGCTACACCTTC. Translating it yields CASSHGYRGDGYTF.